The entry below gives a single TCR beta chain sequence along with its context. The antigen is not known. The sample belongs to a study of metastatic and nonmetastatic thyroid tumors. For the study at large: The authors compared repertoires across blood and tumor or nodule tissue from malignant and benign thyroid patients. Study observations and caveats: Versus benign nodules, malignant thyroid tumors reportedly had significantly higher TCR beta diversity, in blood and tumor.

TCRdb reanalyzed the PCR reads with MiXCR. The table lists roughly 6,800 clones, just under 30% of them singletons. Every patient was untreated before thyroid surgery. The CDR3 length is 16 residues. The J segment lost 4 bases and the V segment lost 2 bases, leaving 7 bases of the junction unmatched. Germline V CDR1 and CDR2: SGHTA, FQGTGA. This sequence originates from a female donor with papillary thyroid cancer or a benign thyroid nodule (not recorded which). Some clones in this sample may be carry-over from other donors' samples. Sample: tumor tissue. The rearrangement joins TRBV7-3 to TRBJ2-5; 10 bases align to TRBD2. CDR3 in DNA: TGTGCCAGCAGCTTACGAGCGGGGGGGCTCGGAGAGACCCAGTACTTC. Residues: CASSLRAGGLGETQYF. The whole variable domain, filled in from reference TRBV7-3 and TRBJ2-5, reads GAGVSQTPSNKVTEKGKYVELRCDPISGHTALYWYRQSLGQGPEFLIYFQGTGAADDSGLPNDRFFAVRPEGSVSTLKIQRTERGDSAVYLCASSLRAGGLGETQYFGPGTRLLVL.